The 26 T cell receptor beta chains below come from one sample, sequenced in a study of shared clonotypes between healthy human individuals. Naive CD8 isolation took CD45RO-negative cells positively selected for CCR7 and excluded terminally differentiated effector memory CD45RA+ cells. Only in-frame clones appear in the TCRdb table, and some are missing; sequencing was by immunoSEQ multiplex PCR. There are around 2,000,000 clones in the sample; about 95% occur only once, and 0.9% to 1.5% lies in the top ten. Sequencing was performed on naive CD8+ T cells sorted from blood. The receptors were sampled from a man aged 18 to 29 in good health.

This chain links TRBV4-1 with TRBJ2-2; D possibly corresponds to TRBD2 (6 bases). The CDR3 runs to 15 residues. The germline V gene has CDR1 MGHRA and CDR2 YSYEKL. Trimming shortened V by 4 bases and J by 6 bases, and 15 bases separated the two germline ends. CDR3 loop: CASSPRELGPGELFF. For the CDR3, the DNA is TGCGCCAGCAGCCCCCGGGAGCTGGGCCCCGGGGAGCTGTTTTTT.

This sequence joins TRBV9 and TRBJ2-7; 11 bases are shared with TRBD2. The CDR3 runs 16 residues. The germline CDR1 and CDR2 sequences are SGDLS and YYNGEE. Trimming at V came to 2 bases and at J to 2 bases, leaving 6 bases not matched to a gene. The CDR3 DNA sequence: TGTGCCAGCAGCGTCGGGACTAGCGGTACCCCCTACGAGCAGTACTTC. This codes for CASSVGTSGTPYEQYF.

CDR3 sequence reads: CASSFRSPGNTIYF. The CDR3 DNA sequence: TGTGCCAGCAGTTTTAGATCACCTGGAAACACCATATATTTT. The rearrangement uses TRBV28 and TRBJ1-3; no clear D. The CDR3 loop spans 14 amino acids. V dropped 3 bases and J dropped 2 bases, with 8 bases sitting between them. Germline CDR1 reads MDHEN; CDR2 reads SYDVKM.

The CDR3 sequence: CASKLKGGEGYTF. Written as DNA, the CDR3 is TGTGCCAGCAAATTAAAGGGGGGTGAGGGCTACACCTTC. The chain combines TRBV6-1 with TRBJ1-2; perhaps TRBD1 as D (6 bases). Germline-derived CDR1 and CDR2 are MNHNS and SASEGT. CDR3 length: 13 amino acids. V shed 7 bases and J shed 8 bases, with 17 bases lying between them.

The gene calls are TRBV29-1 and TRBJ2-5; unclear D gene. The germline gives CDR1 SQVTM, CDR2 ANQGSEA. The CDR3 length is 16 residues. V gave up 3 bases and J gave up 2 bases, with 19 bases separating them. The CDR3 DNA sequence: TGCAGCGTTGATCAATGGCCAGGCCGACCTCAAGAGACCCAGTACTTC. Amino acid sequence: CSVDQWPGRPQETQYF.

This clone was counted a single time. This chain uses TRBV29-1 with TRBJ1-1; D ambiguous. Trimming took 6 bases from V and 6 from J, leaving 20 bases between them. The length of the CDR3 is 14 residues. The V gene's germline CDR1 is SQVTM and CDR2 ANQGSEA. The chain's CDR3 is CSVDKFGAVAEAFF. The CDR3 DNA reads TGCAGCGTCGACAAGTTCGGTGCTGTGGCTGAAGCTTTCTTT.

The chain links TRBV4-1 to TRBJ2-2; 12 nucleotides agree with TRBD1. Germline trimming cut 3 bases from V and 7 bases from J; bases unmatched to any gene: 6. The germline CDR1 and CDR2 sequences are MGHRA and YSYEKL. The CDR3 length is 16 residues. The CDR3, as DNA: TGCGCCAGCAGCCATCCGGGACAGGGGGCAGGCGGGGAGCTGTTTTTT. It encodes CASSHPGQGAGGELFF.

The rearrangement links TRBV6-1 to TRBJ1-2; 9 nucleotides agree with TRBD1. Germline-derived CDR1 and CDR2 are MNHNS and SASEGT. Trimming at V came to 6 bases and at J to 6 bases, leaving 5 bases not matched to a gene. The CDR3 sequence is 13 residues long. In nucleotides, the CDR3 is TGTGCCAGCAGAGTGGGACAGGGAAATGGCTACACCTTC. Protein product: CASRVGQGNGYTF.

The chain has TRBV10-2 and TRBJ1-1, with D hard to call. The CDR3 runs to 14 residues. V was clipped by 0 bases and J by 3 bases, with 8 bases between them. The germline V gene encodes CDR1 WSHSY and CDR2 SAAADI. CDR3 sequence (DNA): TGCGCCAGCAGTGAGTCGGGCGGATACACTGAAGCTTTCTTT. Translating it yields CASSESGGYTEAFF.

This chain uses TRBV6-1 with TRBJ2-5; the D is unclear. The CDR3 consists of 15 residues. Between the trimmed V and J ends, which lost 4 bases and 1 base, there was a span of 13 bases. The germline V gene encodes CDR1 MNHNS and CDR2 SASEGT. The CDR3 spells CASSVRLLPQETQYF. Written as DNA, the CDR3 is TGTGCCAGCAGTGTCCGCCTTCTGCCCCAAGAGACCCAGTACTTC.

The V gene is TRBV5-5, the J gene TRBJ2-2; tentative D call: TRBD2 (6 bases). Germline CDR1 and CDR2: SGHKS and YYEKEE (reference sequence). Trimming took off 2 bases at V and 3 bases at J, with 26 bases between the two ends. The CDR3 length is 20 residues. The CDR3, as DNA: TGTGCCAGCAGCTTCCCCGGGACTGCTCCTCCCGGGTGGGACACCGGGGAGCTGTTTTTT. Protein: CASSFPGTAPPGWDTGELFF.

The CDR3 DNA reads as TGTGCCACCGGAGAGACCTCCTACGAGCAGTACTTC. Translating gives CATGETSYEQYF. The chain has TRBV15 and TRBJ2-7; D remains unclear. In germline, CDR1 is LNHNV, CDR2 YYDKDF (reference sequence). V was shortened by 8 bases and J by 0 bases, with 8 bases between the two germline ends. The CDR3 runs 12 residues.

The CDR3 here is CAPPIAGELFF. As DNA, the CDR3 is TGTGCCCCCCCGATTGCCGGGGAGCTGTTTTTT. J is TRBJ2-2 and V is TRBV5-3; D is uncertain. TRBV5-3 is assigned to the ORF class and has an uncertain function. V lost 10 bases to trimming and J lost 6 bases, with 10 bases between them. The CDR3 is made up of 11 amino acids.

CDR3 DNA sequence: TGTGCCAGCAGCGAAAGTAGCGGGGGGGCCTACGAGCAGTACTTC. Protein sequence: CASSESSGGAYEQYF. The chain couples TRBV9 to TRBJ2-7; 11 nucleotides match TRBD2. There are 15 residues in the CDR3. V was clipped by 3 bases and J by 2 bases; unmatched bases: 4. Per germline, CDR1 SGDLS and CDR2 YYNGEE.

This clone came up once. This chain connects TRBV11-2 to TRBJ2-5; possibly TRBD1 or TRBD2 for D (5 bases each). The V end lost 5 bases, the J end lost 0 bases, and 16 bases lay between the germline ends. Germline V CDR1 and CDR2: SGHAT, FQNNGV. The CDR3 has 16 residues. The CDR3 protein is CASSQGWGRDQETQYF. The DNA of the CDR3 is TGTGCCAGCAGCCAAGGTTGGGGACGAGACCAAGAGACCCAGTACTTC.

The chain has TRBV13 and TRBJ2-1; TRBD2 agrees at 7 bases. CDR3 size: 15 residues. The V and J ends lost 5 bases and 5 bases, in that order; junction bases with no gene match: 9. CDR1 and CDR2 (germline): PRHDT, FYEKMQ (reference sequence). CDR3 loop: CASSRSGSGHNEQFF. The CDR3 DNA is TGTGCCAGCAGCCGTAGCGGGTCCGGCCACAATGAGCAGTTCTTC.

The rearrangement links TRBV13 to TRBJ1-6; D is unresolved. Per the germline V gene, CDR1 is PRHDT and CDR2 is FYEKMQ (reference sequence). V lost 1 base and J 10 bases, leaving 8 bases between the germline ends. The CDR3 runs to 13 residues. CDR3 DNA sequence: TGTGCCAGCAGCTTAGCTACCGTATCACCCCTCCACTTT. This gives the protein CASSLATVSPLHF. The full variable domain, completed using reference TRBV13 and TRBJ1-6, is AAGVIQSPRHLIKEKRETATLKCYPIPRHDTVYWYQQGPGQDPQFLISFYEKMQSDKGSIPDRFSAQQFSDYHSELNMSSLELGDSALYFCASSLATVSPLHFGNGTRLTVT.

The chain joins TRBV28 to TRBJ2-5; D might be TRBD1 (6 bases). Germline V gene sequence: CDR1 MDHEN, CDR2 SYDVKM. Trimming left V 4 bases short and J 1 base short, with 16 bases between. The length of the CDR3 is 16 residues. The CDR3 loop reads CASSSRTVTLQETQYF. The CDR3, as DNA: TGTGCCAGCAGTTCCCGGACAGTTACCCTCCAAGAGACCCAGTACTTC. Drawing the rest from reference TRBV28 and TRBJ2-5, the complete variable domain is DVKVTQSSRYLVKRTGEKVFLECVQDMDHENMFWYRQDPGLGLRLIYFSYDVKMKEKGDIPEGYSVSREKKERFSLILESASTNQTSMYLCASSSRTVTLQETQYFGPGTRLLVL.

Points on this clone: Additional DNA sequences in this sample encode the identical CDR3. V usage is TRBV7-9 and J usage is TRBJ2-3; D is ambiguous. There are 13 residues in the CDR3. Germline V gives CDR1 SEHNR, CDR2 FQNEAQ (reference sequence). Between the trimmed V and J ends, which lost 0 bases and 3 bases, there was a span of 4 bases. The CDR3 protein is CASSLAQTDTQYF. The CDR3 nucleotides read TGTGCCAGCAGCTTAGCGCAGACAGATACGCAGTATTTT.

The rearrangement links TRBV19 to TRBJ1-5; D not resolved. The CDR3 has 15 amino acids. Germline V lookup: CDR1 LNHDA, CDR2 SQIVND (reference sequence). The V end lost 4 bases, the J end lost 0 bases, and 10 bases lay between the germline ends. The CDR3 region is CASSTDFYSNQPQHF. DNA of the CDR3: TGTGCCAGTAGTACGGACTTCTATAGCAATCAGCCCCAGCATTTT.

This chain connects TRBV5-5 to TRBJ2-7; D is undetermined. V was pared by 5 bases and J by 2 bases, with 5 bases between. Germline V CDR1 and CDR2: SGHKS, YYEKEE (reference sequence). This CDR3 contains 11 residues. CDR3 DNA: TGTGCCAGCAGTTATGCCTACGAGCAGTACTTC. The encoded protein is CASSYAYEQYF.

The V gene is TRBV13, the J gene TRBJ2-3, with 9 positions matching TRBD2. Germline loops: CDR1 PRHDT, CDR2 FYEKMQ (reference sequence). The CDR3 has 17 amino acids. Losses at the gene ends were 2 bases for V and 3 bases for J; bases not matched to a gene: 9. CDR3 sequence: CASSLRVAGVWTDTQYF. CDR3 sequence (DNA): TGTGCCAGCAGCTTAAGGGTAGCGGGGGTCTGGACAGATACGCAGTATTTT.

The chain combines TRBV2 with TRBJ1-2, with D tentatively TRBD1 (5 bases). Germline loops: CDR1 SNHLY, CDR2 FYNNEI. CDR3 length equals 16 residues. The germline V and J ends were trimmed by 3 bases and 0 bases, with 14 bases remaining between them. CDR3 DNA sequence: TGTGCCAGCAGTGATGGGGGTAGAGAAGCTAACTATGGCTACACCTTC. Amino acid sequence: CASSDGGREANYGYTF.

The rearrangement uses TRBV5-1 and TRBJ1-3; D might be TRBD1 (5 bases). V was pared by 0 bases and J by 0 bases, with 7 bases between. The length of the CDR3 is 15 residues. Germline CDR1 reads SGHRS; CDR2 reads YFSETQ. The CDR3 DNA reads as TGCGCCAGCAGCTTGGGAGGGGACTCTGGAAACACCATATATTTT. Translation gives CASSLGGDSGNTIYF. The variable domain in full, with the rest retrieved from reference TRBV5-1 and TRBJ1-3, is KAGVTQTPRYLIKTRGQQVTLSCSPISGHRSVSWYQQTPGQGLQFLFEYFSETQRNKGNFPGRFSGRQFSNSRSEMNVSTLELGDSALYLCASSLGGDSGNTIYFGEGSWLTVV.

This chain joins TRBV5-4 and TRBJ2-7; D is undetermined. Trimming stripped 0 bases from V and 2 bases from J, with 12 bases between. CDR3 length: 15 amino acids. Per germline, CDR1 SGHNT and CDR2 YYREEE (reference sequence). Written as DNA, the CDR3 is TGTGCCAGCAGCTTGGCCCCAGACTCCCCCTACGAGCAGTACTTC. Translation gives CASSLAPDSPYEQYF.

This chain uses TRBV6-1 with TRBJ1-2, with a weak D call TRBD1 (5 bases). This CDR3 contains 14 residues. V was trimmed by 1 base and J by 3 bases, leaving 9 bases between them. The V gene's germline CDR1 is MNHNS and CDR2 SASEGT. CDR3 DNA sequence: TGTGCCAGCAGTGAAGGAGACAGTTACTATGGCTACACCTTC. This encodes CASSEGDSYYGYTF.